This T cell receptor beta chain was documented in a study of graft-versus-host responses after intestinal transplantation. About the research overall: All recipients were transplanted with multivisceral, liver-intestinal, or isolated intestinal grafts. Study findings and constraints: There were GvH clones found in recipient marrow, and some of them appeared first in ileum or blood.

Proliferating CFSE-low CD3+CD4+ and CD3+CD8+ responders were sorted after the reaction. The V and J ends lost 7 bases and 5 bases respectively, with 18 bases between them. This CDR3 contains 15 residues. CDR1 is SNHLY and CDR2 is FYNNEI in the germline V gene. This clone has a handful of counts. The assay was immunoSEQ multiplex PCR, and TCRdb's table has in-frame clones only and misses some. The table records about 18,000 clones, over 35% of them present only once. The source is a human patient who received an intestinal transplant. The sequences come from alloreactive CD4+ T cells from a mixed lymphocyte reaction culture, collected before intestinal transplant. Subset described: CFSE-low proliferating T cells sorted from roughly six-day pre-transplant mixed lymphocyte reaction (GvH or HvG direction). The V gene is TRBV2, the J gene TRBJ1-5; no definite D call. The CDR3 region is CASTGEWGGYQPQHF. The DNA of the CDR3 is TGTGCCAGCACCGGGGAGTGGGGAGGGTATCAGCCCCAGCATTTT.